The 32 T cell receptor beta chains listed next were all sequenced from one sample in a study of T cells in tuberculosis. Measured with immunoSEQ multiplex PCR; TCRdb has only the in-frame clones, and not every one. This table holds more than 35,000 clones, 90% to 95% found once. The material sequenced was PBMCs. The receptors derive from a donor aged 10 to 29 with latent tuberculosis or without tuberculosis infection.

The CDR3 spells CSVEPGPEMNTEAFF. As DNA, the CDR3 is TGCAGCGTTGAACCAGGGCCCGAAATGAACACTGAAGCTTTCTTT. The chain employs TRBV29-1 and TRBJ1-1; the D gene is possibly TRBD1 (5 bases). The CDR3 consists of 15 residues. Per the germline V gene, CDR1 is SQVTM and CDR2 is ANQGSEA. V shed 2 bases and J shed 0 bases, with 13 bases lying between them. Variable domain in full (rest from reference TRBV29-1 and TRBJ1-1): SAVISQKPSRDICQRGTSLTIQCQVDSQVTMMFWYRQQPGQSLTLIATANQGSEATYESGFVIDKFPISRPNLTFSTLTVSNMSPEDSSIYLCSVEPGPEMNTEAFFGQGTRLTVV.

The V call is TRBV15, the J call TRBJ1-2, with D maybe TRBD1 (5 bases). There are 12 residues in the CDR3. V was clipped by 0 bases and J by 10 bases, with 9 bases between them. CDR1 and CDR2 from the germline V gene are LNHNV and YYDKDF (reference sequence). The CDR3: CATSRDRADYTF. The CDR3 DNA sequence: TGTGCCACCAGCAGAGACAGGGCTGACTACACCTTC.

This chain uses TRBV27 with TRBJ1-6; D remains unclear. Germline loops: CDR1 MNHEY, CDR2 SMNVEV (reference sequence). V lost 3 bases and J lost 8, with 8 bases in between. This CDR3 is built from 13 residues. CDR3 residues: CASSFETHSPLHF. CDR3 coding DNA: TGTGCCAGCAGTTTCGAGACACATTCACCCCTCCACTTT.

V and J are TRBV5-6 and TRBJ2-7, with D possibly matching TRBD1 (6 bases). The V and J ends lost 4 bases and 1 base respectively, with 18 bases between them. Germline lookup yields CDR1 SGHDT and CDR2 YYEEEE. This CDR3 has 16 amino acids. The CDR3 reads CASSALDRLESYEQYF. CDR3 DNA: TGTGCCAGCAGCGCCCTCGACAGGCTTGAATCCTACGAGCAGTACTTC. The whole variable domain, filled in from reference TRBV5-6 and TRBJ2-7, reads DAGVTQSPTHLIKTRGQQVTLRCSPKSGHDTVSWYQQALGQGPQFIFQYYEEEERQRGNFPDRFSGHQFPNYSSELNVNALLLGDSALYLCASSALDRLESYEQYFGPGTRLTVT.

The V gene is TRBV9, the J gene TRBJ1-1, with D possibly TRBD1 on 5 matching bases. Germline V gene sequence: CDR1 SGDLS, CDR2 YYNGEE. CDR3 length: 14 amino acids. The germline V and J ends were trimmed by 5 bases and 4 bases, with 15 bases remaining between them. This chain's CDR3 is CASSPVGGVTEAFF. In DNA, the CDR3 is TGTGCCAGCAGTCCGGTAGGAGGGGTCACTGAAGCTTTCTTT.

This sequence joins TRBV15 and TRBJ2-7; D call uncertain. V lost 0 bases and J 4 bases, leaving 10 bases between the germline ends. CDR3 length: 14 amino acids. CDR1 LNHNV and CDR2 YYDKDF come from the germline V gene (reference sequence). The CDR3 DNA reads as TGTGCCACCAGCAGAGATTCCAGGTCTTACGAGCAGTACTTC. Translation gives CATSRDSRSYEQYF.

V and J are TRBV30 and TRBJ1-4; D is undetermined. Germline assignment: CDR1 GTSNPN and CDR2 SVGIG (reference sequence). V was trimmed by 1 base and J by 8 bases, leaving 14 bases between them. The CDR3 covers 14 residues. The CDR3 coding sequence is TGTGCCTGGAGTGGGAGGAACCTGGGGGAAAAACTGTTTTTT. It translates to CAWSGRNLGEKLFF.

The CDR3 nucleotides are TGTGCCACCAGCAGCGAGGGTGAGCAGTTCTTC. It is translated as CATSSEGEQFF. The chain joins TRBV15 to TRBJ2-1; possible D gene TRBD2, 5 bases. This CDR3 comprises 11 residues. Between the trimmed V and J ends, which lost 3 bases and 9 bases, there was a span of 6 bases. Germline values: CDR1 LNHNV, CDR2 YYDKDF (reference sequence).

Written as DNA, the CDR3 is TGCGCCAGCAGCCTCACGCCCTACAGGGAGGGAAACACCATATATTTT. Translated: CASSLTPYREGNTIYF. V gene TRBV5-1 combines with J gene TRBJ1-3; perhaps TRBD1 as D (6 bases). The CDR3 contains 16 residues. Trimming left V 4 bases short and J 4 bases short, with 18 bases between. Germline CDR1 SGHRS, CDR2 YFSETQ.

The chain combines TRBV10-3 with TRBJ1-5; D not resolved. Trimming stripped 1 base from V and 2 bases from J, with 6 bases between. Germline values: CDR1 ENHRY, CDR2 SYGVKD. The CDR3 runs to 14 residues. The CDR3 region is CAISEFGGNQPQHF. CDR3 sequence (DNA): TGTGCCATCAGTGAGTTCGGTGGCAATCAGCCCCAGCATTTT.

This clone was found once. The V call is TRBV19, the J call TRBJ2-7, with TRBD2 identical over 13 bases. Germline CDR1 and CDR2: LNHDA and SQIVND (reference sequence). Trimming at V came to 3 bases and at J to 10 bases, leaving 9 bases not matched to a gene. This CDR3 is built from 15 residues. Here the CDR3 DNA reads TGTGCCAGTAGTATGCGGACTAGCGGGAGATCGCTACAGTACTTC. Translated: CASSMRTSGRSLQYF. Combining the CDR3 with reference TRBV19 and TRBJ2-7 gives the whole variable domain DGGITQSPKYLFRKEGQNVTLSCEQNLNHDAMYWYRQDPGQGLRLIYYSQIVNDFQKGDIAEGYSVSREKKESFPLTVTSAQKNPTAFYLCASSMRTSGRSLQYFGPGTRLTVT.

This CDR3 reads CASSVRVDRSTNEKLFF. CDR3 DNA sequence: TGTGCCAGCAGTGTTCGGGTGGACAGGTCAACTAATGAAAAACTGTTTTTT. J is TRBJ1-4 and V is TRBV25-1; 7 bases are shared with TRBD1. CDR1 is MGHDK and CDR2 is SYGVNS in the germline V gene. The ends lost 4 bases at V and 0 bases at J; junction bases unmatched: 8. This CDR3 region has 17 residues.

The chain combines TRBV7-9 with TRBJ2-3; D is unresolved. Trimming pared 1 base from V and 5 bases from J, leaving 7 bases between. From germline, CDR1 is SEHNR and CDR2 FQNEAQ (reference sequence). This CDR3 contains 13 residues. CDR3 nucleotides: TGTGCCAGCAGCTTAGTTTCGTTAGATACGCAGTATTTT. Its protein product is CASSLVSLDTQYF.

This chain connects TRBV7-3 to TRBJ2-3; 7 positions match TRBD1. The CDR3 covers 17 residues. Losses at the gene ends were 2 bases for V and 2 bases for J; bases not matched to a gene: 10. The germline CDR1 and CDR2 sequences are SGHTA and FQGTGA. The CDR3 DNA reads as TGTGCCAGCAGCTTATGGGTACAGGGGCTATACACAGATACGCAGTATTTT. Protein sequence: CASSLWVQGLYTDTQYF.

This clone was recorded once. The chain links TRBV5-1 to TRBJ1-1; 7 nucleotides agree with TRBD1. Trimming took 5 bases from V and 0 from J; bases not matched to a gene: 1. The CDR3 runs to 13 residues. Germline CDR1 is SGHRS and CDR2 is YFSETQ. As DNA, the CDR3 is TGCGCCAGCAGTGACAGGGTGAACACTGAAGCTTTCTTT. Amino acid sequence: CASSDRVNTEAFF. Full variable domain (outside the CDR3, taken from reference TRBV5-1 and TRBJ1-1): KAGVTQTPRYLIKTRGQQVTLSCSPISGHRSVSWYQQTPGQGLQFLFEYFSETQRNKGNFPGRFSGRQFSNSRSEMNVSTLELGDSALYLCASSDRVNTEAFFGQGTRLTVV.

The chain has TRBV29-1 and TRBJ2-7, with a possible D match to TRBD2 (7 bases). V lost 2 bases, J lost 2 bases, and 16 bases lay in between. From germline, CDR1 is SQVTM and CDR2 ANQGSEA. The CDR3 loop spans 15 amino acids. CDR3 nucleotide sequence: TGCAGCGTTGAACGGGTAGGGAGGGGGACCTACGAGCAGTACTTC. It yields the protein CSVERVGRGTYEQYF.

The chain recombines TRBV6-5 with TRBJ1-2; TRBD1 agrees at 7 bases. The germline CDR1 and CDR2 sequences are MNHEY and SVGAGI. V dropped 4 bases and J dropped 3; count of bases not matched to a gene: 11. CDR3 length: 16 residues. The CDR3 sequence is CASSLYSTGLDYGYTF. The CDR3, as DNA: TGTGCCAGCAGTTTATACTCGACAGGGTTGGACTATGGCTACACCTTC.

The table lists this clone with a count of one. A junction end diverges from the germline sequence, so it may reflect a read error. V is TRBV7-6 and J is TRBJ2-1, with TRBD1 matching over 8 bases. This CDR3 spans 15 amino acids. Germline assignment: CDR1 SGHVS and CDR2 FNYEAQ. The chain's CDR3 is CACSMILDREKGQFF. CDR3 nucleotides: TGTGCCTGCAGTATGATATTGGACAGGGAGAAGGGGCAGTTCTTC.

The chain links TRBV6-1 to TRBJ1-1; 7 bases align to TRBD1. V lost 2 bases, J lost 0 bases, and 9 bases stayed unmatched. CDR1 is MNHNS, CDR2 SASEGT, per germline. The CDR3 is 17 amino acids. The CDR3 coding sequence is TGTGCCAGCAGTGAACAAGCTTTACAGGGGATGAACACTGAAGCTTTCTTT. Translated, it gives CASSEQALQGMNTEAFF.

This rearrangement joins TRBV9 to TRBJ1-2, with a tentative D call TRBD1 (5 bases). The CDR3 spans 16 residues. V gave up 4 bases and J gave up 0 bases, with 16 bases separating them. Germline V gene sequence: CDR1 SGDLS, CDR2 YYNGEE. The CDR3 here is CASSPRGGTANYGYTF. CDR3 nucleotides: TGTGCCAGCAGCCCCCGGGGGGGGACCGCTAACTATGGCTACACCTTC.

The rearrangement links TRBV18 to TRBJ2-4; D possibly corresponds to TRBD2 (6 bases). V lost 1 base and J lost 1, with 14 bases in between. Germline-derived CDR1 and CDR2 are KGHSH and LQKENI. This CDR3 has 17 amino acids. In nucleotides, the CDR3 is TGTGCCAGCTCACCACGGGGAGGTAGTGGGGCCAAAAACATTCAGTACTTC. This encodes CASSPRGGSGAKNIQYF.

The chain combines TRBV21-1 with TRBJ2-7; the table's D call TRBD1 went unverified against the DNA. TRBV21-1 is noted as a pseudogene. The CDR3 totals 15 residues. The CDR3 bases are TGTGCCAGCAGCAAAGAACAGGTTAACTCCTACGAGCAGTACTTC. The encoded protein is CASSKEQVNSYEQYF.

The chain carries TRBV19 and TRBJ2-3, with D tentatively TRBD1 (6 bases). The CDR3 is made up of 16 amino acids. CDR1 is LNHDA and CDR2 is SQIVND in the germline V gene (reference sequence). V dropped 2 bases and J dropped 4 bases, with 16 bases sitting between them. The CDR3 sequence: CASSISRWGRSDTQYF. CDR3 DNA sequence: TGTGCCAGTAGTATAAGCCGATGGGGGCGTTCAGATACGCAGTATTTT.

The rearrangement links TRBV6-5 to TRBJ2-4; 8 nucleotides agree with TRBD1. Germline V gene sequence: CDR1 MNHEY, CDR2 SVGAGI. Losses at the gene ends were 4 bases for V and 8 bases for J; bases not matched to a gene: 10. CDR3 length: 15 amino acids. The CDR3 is CASSSTGTGKDIQYF. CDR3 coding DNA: TGTGCCAGCAGTTCTACCGGGACAGGAAAAGACATTCAGTACTTC.

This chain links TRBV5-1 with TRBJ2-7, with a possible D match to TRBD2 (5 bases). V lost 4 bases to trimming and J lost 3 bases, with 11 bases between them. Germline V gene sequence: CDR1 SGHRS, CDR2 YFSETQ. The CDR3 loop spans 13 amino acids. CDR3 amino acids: CASSPWTYYEQYF. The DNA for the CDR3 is TGCGCCAGCAGCCCCTGGACTTACTACGAGCAGTACTTC.

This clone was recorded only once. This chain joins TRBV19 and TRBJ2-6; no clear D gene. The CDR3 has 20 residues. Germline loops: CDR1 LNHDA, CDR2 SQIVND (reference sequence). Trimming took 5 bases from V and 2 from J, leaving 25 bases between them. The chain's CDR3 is CASSPNTFTKSFPGANVLTF. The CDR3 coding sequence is TGTGCCAGTAGTCCAAACACCTTCACGAAATCATTCCCTGGGGCCAACGTCCTGACTTTC.

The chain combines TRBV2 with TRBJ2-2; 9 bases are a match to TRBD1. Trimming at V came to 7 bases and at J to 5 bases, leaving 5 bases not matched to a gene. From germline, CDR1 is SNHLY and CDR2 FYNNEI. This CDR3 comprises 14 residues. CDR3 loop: CASTRQGVTGELFF. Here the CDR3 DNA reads TGTGCCAGCACTCGACAGGGGGTGACCGGGGAGCTGTTTTTT.

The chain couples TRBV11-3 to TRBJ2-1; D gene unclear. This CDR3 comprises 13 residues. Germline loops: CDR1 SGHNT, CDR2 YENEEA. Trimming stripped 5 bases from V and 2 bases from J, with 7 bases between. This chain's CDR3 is CASSRSPYNEQFF. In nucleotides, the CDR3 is TGTGCCAGCAGCAGGAGCCCCTACAATGAGCAGTTCTTC.

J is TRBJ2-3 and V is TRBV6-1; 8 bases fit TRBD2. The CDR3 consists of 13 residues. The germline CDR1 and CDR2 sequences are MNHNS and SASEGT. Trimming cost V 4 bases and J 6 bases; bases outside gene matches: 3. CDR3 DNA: TGTGCCAGCAGTGCAGGCGGGAGGGATACGCAGTATTTT. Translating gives CASSAGGRDTQYF.

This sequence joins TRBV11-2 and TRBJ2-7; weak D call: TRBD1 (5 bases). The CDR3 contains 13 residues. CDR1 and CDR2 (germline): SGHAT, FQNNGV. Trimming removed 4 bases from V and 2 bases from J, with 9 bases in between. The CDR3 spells CASSSDTPYEQYF. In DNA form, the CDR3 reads TGTGCCAGCAGCTCGGACACCCCCTACGAGCAGTACTTC.

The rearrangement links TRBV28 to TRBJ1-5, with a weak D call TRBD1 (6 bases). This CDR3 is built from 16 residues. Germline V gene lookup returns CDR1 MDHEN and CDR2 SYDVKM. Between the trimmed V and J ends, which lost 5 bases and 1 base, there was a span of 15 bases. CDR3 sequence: CASSNGQGLSNQPQHF. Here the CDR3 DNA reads TGTGCCAGCAGTAATGGGCAGGGGTTGAGCAATCAGCCCCAGCATTTT.

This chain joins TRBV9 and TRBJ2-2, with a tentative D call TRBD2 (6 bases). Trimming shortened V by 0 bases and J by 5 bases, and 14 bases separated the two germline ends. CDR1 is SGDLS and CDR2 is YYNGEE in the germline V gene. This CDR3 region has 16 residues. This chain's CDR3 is CASSVELRGGTGELFF. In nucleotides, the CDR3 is TGTGCCAGCAGCGTAGAACTGCGGGGCGGTACCGGGGAGCTGTTTTTT.